This TCR beta chain came from a study of blood T cell repertoires in COVID-19. Study details: The origin of the acute and convalescent COVID-19 samples was the United States, Italy and Spain.

Original analysis: Amplification from reference gene primers served as the basis for estimated nucleated cell counts. TCRdb's table, derived via immunoSEQ multiplex PCR, lists solely in-frame clones and lacks some. From that table come the V and J calls and clone size; the DNA was used to work out D and trimming. The data contain 200,000 to 250,000 clones, under 90% of them seen just once; the ten biggest clones take up 15% to 20%. CDR1 and CDR2 (germline): LNHDA, SQIVND (reference sequence). CDR3 length: 16 residues. V was clipped by 5 bases and J by 0 bases, with 16 bases between them. Source material: peripheral blood. The sequence was collected from a man aged 25 to 45 with active or convalescent COVID-19. This chain joins TRBV19 and TRBJ2-5; D perhaps matches TRBD1 (5 bases). CDR3 residues: CASSPQPGQDQETQYF. The CDR3 DNA reads as TGTGCCAGTAGTCCCCAGCCCGGACAAGACCAAGAGACCCAGTACTTC.